The present T cell receptor (beta chain) was sequenced within a study of low-dose radiotherapy and immunotherapy resistance in tumors. Across the whole study: Radiation delivery to Cohort 1 consisted of 0.5 Gy per fraction every 2 weeks, summing to 6.5 Gy. It was 1 Gy per fraction every two weeks that Cohort 2 received, adding up to 13 Gy over 26 weeks. Given every two weeks, intravenous cyclophosphamide 200 mg/m2 preceded radiation and immunotherapy by one day.

Documented time point: after trial treatment. Treatment of the sample: LDRT plus nivolumab, ipilimumab, low-dose cyclophosphamide and aspirin (RACIN trial). This clonotype was observed many times. Trimming shortened V by 3 bases and J by 10 bases, and 14 bases separated the two germline ends. CDR1 SGHRS and CDR2 YFSETQ come from the germline V gene. The CDR3 is made up of 14 amino acids. First-strand cDNA used TRAV- and TRBV-specific primers, covering alpha and beta chains. TCR amplification ran 15 to 20 PCR cycles using constant-region and V-primer adapter primers. TCRdb independently ran MiXCR on the reads; one entry per CDR3 protein. The sample has nearly 60,000 distinct CDR3 sequences; 23% are singletons.

This specimen consisted of PBMCs, obtained after low-dose radiotherapy plus immunotherapy. The TCR originated in a male donor with prostate cancer. The chain has TRBV5-1 and TRBJ1-6, with a possible D match to TRBD1 (6 bases). CDR3 region: CASSYRGAGSPLHF. CDR3 nucleotides: TGCGCCAGCAGCTACCGGGGGGCAGGATCACCCCTCCACTTT. The full variable domain, completed using reference TRBV5-1 and TRBJ1-6, is KAGVTQTPRYLIKTRGQQVTLSCSPISGHRSVSWYQQTPGQGLQFLFEYFSETQRNKGNFPGRFSGRQFSNSRSEMNVSTLELGDSALYLCASSYRGAGSPLHFGNGTRLTVT.